This T cell receptor (beta chain) stems from a study of neurological immune-mediated disorders. This clonotype was counted ten times or more. The cDNA was synthesized by 5'RACE incorporating 10-nucleotide random UMIs. MiXCR, applied by TCRdb to the 5' RACE reads, yields one record per CDR3 protein. The repertoire holds under 30,000 distinct CDR3 sequences, 6.5% to 8% seen once, with approximately 4.8% in the top ten. A blood bank in Maryland, USA, provided the volunteers who served as healthy controls. The receptor comes from a middle-aged woman in good health. Sequencing was done on a sample of PBMCs.

The CDR3 bases are TGCAGGCAAAGCCCGGCTAGCGGGAGTGGGGATACGCAGTATTTT. This sequence encodes CRQSPASGSGDTQYF. The chain is built from TRBV20-1 and TRBJ2-3; 10 positions agree with TRBD2. This CDR3 region has 15 residues. CDR1 and CDR2 (germline): DFQATT, SNEGSKA (reference sequence).